Below are 5 T cell receptor beta chains sequenced from a single sample in a study of T cell repertoires in urothelial bladder cancer. Only in-frame clones appear in the TCRdb table, and some are missing; sequencing was by immunoSEQ multiplex PCR. Of fewer than 8,500 clones in the sample, 60% to 80% were seen once. The sequencing sample was made of tumor-infiltrating cells from bladder cancer. These receptors were obtained from a human donor with urothelial carcinoma.

This clone has only one observation. The chain has TRBV19 and TRBJ1-5, with a tentative D call TRBD1 (5 bases). The CDR3 has 15 residues. Germline loops: CDR1 LNHDA, CDR2 SQIVND (reference sequence). V lost 5 bases and J lost 1, with 12 bases in between. CDR3 nucleotides: TGTGCCAGTAGTCTCAGGGTAGGGAGCAATCAGCCCCAGCATTTT. The encoded protein is CASSLRVGSNQPQHF.

This sequence joins TRBV5-1 and TRBJ2-3; no definite D call. Trimming removed 2 bases from V and 0 bases from J, with 1 base in between. Germline CDR1 reads SGHRS; CDR2 reads YFSETQ. The CDR3 is made up of 12 amino acids. CDR3 region: CASSFSTDTQYF. DNA for the CDR3: TGCGCCAGCAGCTTTAGCACAGATACGCAGTATTTT.

The V gene is TRBV7-3, the J gene TRBJ2-1; 9 bases line up with TRBD1. The junction had 11 bases not matched to a gene; V was cut back by 5 bases and J by 6 bases. CDR1 is SGHTA and CDR2 is FQGTGA in the germline V gene. This CDR3 is built from 16 residues. The CDR3 bases are TGTGCCAGCAGCAACGATGCGGACAGGGGAGGCAATGAGCAGTTCTTC. Encoded protein: CASSNDADRGGNEQFF.

The rearrangement uses TRBV18 and TRBJ1-2; 9 bases fit TRBD1. The germline gives CDR1 KGHSH, CDR2 LQKENI. V gave up 2 bases and J gave up 5 bases; unmatched junction bases: 6. The CDR3 is made up of 15 amino acids. The CDR3 sequence: CASSPVTGGRYGYTF. The DNA of the CDR3 is TGTGCCAGCTCACCAGTTACAGGGGGCCGATATGGCTACACCTTC.

The V and J genes are TRBV6-5 and TRBJ2-1; D call uncertain. Germline lookup yields CDR1 MNHEY and CDR2 SVGAGI. The V and J ends lost 2 bases and 8 bases respectively, with 4 bases between them. CDR3 length equals 11 residues. In DNA form, the CDR3 reads TGTGCCAGCAGTTACGGGTATGAGCAGTTCTTC. Its protein product is CASSYGYEQFF.